This entry describes one T cell receptor (beta chain). This clone was seen only once. This clone's antigen is unknown. No much larger clone is present one base from it, and per-base qualities are unavailable. This specimen belongs to a study of blood T cell repertoires in COVID-19 (TCRdb year 2020). Regarding the study in general: Samples covering the acute and convalescent phases of COVID-19 were provided by collaborators in the United States, Italy and Spain. Samples came from the ongoing ImmuneRACE study (first 160 participants) plus 1,254 subjects from 6 global collaborators. Where HLA class I and class II types were available, the types were taken from metadata supplied by the sample provider, not from assay-based typing. The repertoires were released in a freely available public database meant as a resource for research on the immune response to SARS-CoV-2. The dataset comprised deeply sampled blood TCRbeta repertoires from subjects exposed to, actively infected with, or recovered from COVID-19. A de-identified subject ID, COVID-19 status, age in years and sex were almost always included in the sample metadata. The material from the prospective study consisted of cDNA or gDNA derived from T cells, B-cell-depleted T cells, or PBMCs.

TCRbeta CDR3 regions were amplified from genomic DNA by means of the immunoSEQ Assay, a bias-controlled multiplex PCR. Per the authors' processing: The number of nucleated cells in each sample was estimated from the amplification of reference gene primers within the assay. To quantify the absolute abundance of each unique TCRbeta CDR3 rearrangement, sequence reads were collapsed and filtered. For each sample, productive Simpson clonality was calculated as the square root of Simpson's diversity index over productive rearrangements. In its TCRdb copy, this immuneACCESS table keeps in-frame sequences only and misses some clones. Where compared with another copy, unresolved V genes explain less than half of these, and the others have no known cause. That table supplies the V and J calls and clone size; D and trimming were determined from the DNA. In all, the sample holds 85,000 to 90,000 clones, and roughly 88% of those were seen once. Under 30% of the sample rests with the top ten.

Findings and caveats that apply to the study as a whole: The quantity of clinical and demographic metadata differed by source and by participant and was supplied without curation.

Whole blood was collected in K2EDTA tubes by collaborating institutions according to the institutions' own protocols. For TCRbeta analysis, collaborators shipped samples in one of three forms: frozen whole blood, isolated PBMCs, or DNA extracted from either of those sample types. This clonotype was sampled from a human donor in a cohort sampled during active COVID-19. Sequenced input: peripheral blood.

The DNA sequence is TGTGCTAGTGTCCCCCCGCTCGGCGGGGAGACCCAGTACTTC. Translated, this is CASVPPLGGETQYF. Rearrangement joined TRBV12-5 to TRBJ2-5; the D segment could be TRBD2, given 5 matching bases. The V and J ends are trimmed by 7 bases and 5 bases, leaving 17 bases between them. The germline V gene gives CDR1 as LGHNT and CDR2 as FRNRAP. From the cysteine through the phenylalanine, the CDR3 covers 14 amino acids. Only CDR3 DNA remains: 42 bases, in frame from the first base.